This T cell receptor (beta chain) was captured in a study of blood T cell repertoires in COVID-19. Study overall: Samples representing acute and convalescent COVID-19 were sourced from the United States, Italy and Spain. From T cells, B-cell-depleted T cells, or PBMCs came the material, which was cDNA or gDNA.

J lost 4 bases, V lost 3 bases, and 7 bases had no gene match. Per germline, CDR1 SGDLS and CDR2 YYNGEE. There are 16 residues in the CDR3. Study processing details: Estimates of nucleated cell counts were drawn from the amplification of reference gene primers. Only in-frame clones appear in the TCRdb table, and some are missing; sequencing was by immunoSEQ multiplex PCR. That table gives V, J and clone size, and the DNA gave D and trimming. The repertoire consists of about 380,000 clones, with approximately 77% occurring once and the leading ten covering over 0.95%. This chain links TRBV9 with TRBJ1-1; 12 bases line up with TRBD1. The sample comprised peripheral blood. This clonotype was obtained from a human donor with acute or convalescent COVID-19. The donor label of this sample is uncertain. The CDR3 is CASSDGTGGESTEAFF. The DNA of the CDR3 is TGTGCCAGCAGCGACGGGACAGGGGGCGAGAGCACTGAAGCTTTCTTT.